The 32 T cell receptor beta chains presented below share a single source sample, sequenced in a study of CD8 T cells in Susac syndrome. A quantity of about 0.5 to 1 ug RNA underwent reverse transcription using random hexamers. TCRdb re-derived calls from the immunoSEQ multiplex PCR reads in MiXCR, one entry per CDR3 protein. The table lists around 300,000 distinct CDR3 sequences, 89% of them singletons. Input material: CD8+ T cells from PBMCs. The receptors derive from a human donor with multiple sclerosis.

V gene TRBV27 combines with J gene TRBJ2-7; tentative D call: TRBD2 (5 bases). Deletions cut 0 bases from V and 2 bases from J, with 11 bases between. The CDR3 extends over 15 amino acids. Germline V gene lookup returns CDR1 MNHEY and CDR2 SMNVEV (reference sequence). This CDR3 reads CASSLSGGSPYEQYF. As DNA, the CDR3 is TGTGCCAGCAGTTTATCAGGTGGGAGTCCCTACGAGCAGTACTTC.

The chain recombines TRBV7-9 with TRBJ2-5; D may be TRBD2 (6 bases). The CDR3 extends over 15 amino acids. Germline V gene sequence: CDR1 SEHNR, CDR2 FQNEAQ (reference sequence). Trimming took off 0 bases at V and 2 bases at J, with 10 bases between the two ends. The CDR3 DNA reads TGTGCCAGCAGCTTAGCCCCGGGGGAGCAAGAGACCCAGTACTTC. As protein: CASSLAPGEQETQYF.

The chain links TRBV20-1 to TRBJ2-5; 11 nucleotides agree with TRBD2. CDR3 length: 18 amino acids. V trimming: 2 bases; J trimming: 2 bases; junction bases outside the gene matches: 13. CDR1 is DFQATT and CDR2 is SNEGSKA in the germline V gene (reference sequence). In DNA form, the CDR3 reads TGCAGTGCTAGAATACTCTCCGGGACTAGCGGTACACAAGAGACCCAGTACTTC. Translation: CSARILSGTSGTQETQYF.

V gene TRBV20-1 combines with J gene TRBJ1-1, with D uncertain. CDR3 length: 12 residues. Germline assignment: CDR1 DFQATT and CDR2 SNEGSKA (reference sequence). V was shortened by 0 bases and J by 11 bases, with 13 bases between the two germline ends. CDR3 amino acids: CSARDRPSEAFF. The DNA for the CDR3 is TGCAGTGCTAGAGATCGCCCGAGTGAGGCTTTCTTT.

The chain links TRBV10-3 to TRBJ2-7, with D perhaps TRBD1 or TRBD2 (5 bases each). Germline assignment: CDR1 ENHRY and CDR2 SYGVKD. V shed 6 bases and J shed 0 bases, with 15 bases lying between them. The CDR3 is 15 amino acids. The CDR3 DNA reads as TGTGCCATCAGCGAGGGGAATCGCATCTCCTACGAGCAGTACTTC. This gives the protein CAISEGNRISYEQYF.

V and J are TRBV19 and TRBJ1-5; a possible D gene is TRBD1 (6 bases). This CDR3 is 15 amino acids long. Per germline, CDR1 LNHDA and CDR2 SQIVND (reference sequence). V lost 6 bases to trimming and J lost 2 bases, with 14 bases between them. CDR3 DNA: TGTGCCAGTAGCACAGGGATGAGGGGCAATCAGCCCCAGCATTTT. Its translation: CASSTGMRGNQPQHF. Filled out from reference TRBV19 and TRBJ1-5, the complete variable domain reads DGGITQSPKYLFRKEGQNVTLSCEQNLNHDAMYWYRQDPGQGLRLIYYSQIVNDFQKGDIAEGYSVSREKKESFPLTVTSAQKNPTAFYLCASSTGMRGNQPQHFGDGTRLSIL.

The rearrangement joins TRBV7-3 to TRBJ2-3; unclear D gene. This CDR3 region has 13 residues. Looked up from germline, CDR1 is SGHTA and CDR2 is FQGTGA. The V gene lost 3 bases and the J gene lost 4 bases, with 8 bases spanning the gap. CDR3 sequence (DNA): TGTGCCAGCAGCTTCGATAGTCCAGATACGCAGTATTTT. It translates to CASSFDSPDTQYF.

J is TRBJ2-2 and V is TRBV27, with D perhaps matching TRBD2 (5 bases). Germline V gene sequence: CDR1 MNHEY, CDR2 SMNVEV (reference sequence). The V gene lost 3 bases and the J gene lost 4 bases, with 15 bases spanning the gap. The CDR3 contains 16 residues. In DNA, the CDR3 is TGTGCCAGCAGTTTGGTCGGCTTTGGGAGCACCGGGGAGCTGTTTTTT. Protein: CASSLVGFGSTGELFF.

This clonotype was seen only a few times. The chain links TRBV5-4 to TRBJ2-3; 8 nucleotides agree with TRBD2. CDR1 is SGHNT and CDR2 is YYREEE in the germline V gene (reference sequence). The CDR3 is 17 amino acids. V gave up 4 bases and J gave up 4 bases; unmatched junction bases: 14. The CDR3 loop is CASSLTQAGVGADTQYF. For the CDR3, the DNA is TGTGCCAGCAGCCTGACACAAGCGGGGGTGGGCGCAGATACGCAGTATTTT.

The chain recombines TRBV5-1 with TRBJ2-1, with D uncertain. The germline CDR1 and CDR2 sequences are SGHRS and YFSETQ. With 1 base removed from V and 7 bases from J, the gap between germline ends came to 9 bases. This CDR3 comprises 13 residues. Here the CDR3 reads CASSLLPENEQFF. Here the CDR3 DNA reads TGCGCCAGCAGCTTGTTGCCGGAGAATGAGCAGTTCTTC.

This chain connects TRBV2 to TRBJ2-7, with unresolved D. V lost 4 bases to trimming and J lost 3 bases, with 10 bases between them. There are 13 residues in the CDR3. The V gene's germline CDR1 is SNHLY and CDR2 FYNNEI. The CDR3 bases are TGTGCCAGCAGTGTGAATAGGTTCTACGAGCAGTACTTC. Translating gives CASSVNRFYEQYF.

The chain employs TRBV7-6 and TRBJ2-7, with 7 bases fitting TRBD2. The CDR3 length is 13 residues. The germline V gene encodes CDR1 SGHVS and CDR2 FNYEAQ. V lost 6 bases, J lost 7 bases, and 9 bases stayed unmatched. The chain's CDR3 is CASSTAGEREQYF. CDR3 nucleotides: TGTGCCAGCAGTACTGCGGGGGAAAGGGAGCAGTACTTC.

The chain has TRBV2 and TRBJ1-1; D unclear. Germline-derived CDR1 and CDR2 are SNHLY and FYNNEI. Deletions cut 6 bases from V and 0 bases from J, with 14 bases between. This CDR3 is 15 amino acids long. CDR3 DNA sequence: TGTGCCAGCAGGTTCGGGAGTTGGTTGAACACTGAAGCTTTCTTT. Its protein product is CASRFGSWLNTEAFF.

V usage is TRBV13 and J usage is TRBJ2-2; D gene uncertain. The V end was cut by 0 bases, the J end by 0 bases, with 8 bases between. CDR1 is PRHDT and CDR2 is FYEKMQ in the germline V gene (reference sequence). The CDR3 length is 16 residues. The CDR3 sequence is CASSLGGGANTGELFF. The CDR3 nucleotides read TGTGCCAGCAGCTTAGGTGGCGGCGCGAACACCGGGGAGCTGTTTTTT.

The chain recombines TRBV5-1 with TRBJ2-5; 8 positions agree with TRBD2. The CDR3 loop spans 14 amino acids. Germline V CDR1 and CDR2: SGHRS, YFSETQ. V lost 6 bases and J lost 3; bases outside the gene matches: 7. CDR3 DNA sequence: TGCGCCAGCAAAGCGGGAGAATTCGAAGAGACCCAGTACTTC. Translated, it gives CASKAGEFEETQYF.

The chain uses TRBV27 and TRBJ2-5; 10 positions match TRBD1. CDR1 is MNHEY and CDR2 is SMNVEV in the germline V gene (reference sequence). The CDR3 extends over 16 amino acids. V trimming: 5 bases; J trimming: 4 bases; junction bases outside the gene matches: 10. This chain's CDR3 is CASSTPRTGGGETQYF. The CDR3 nucleotides are TGTGCCAGCAGTACGCCTCGGACAGGGGGTGGAGAGACCCAGTACTTC.

The chain recombines TRBV7-6 with TRBJ1-1; D gene ambiguous. CDR1 is SGHVS and CDR2 is FNYEAQ in the germline V gene. The length of the CDR3 is 14 residues. Trimming removed 5 bases from V and 3 bases from J, with 13 bases in between. CDR3: CASSEEAMHTEAFF. The CDR3 nucleotides are TGTGCCAGCAGCGAAGAAGCTATGCACACTGAAGCTTTCTTT.

The genes are TRBV5-6 and TRBJ1-4, with D unresolved. Germline loops: CDR1 SGHDT, CDR2 YYEEEE. The CDR3 is made up of 13 amino acids. Trimming took off 3 bases at V and 5 bases at J, with 8 bases between the two ends. CDR3 protein: CASSWTVNEKLFF. DNA for the CDR3: TGTGCCAGCAGCTGGACGGTGAATGAAAAACTGTTTTTT.

The genes are TRBV28 and TRBJ1-5, with D maybe TRBD1 (6 bases). This CDR3 region has 14 residues. The V end lost 6 bases, the J end lost 11 bases, and 20 bases lay between the germline ends. Germline CDR1 MDHEN, CDR2 SYDVKM. CDR3 nucleotide sequence: TGTGCCAGCAGACACGGACAGCTCTCGGTTTCCCAGCATTTT. This sequence encodes CASRHGQLSVSQHF.

The V gene is TRBV20-1, the J gene TRBJ2-1, with TRBD2 identical over 7 bases. V shed 6 bases and J 8 bases; nucleotides not matched to a gene: 13. The CDR3 is 14 residues long. CDR1 and CDR2 from the germline V gene are DFQATT and SNEGSKA (reference sequence). CDR3 sequence reads: CSATRLAGDDEQFF. CDR3 DNA: TGCAGTGCCACCCGACTAGCAGGTGATGATGAGCAGTTCTTC.

The rearrangement joins TRBV29-1 to TRBJ2-2, with D hard to call. CDR3 length: 13 residues. Trimming cost V 3 bases and J 0 bases, with 5 bases left between them. Looked up from germline, CDR1 is SQVTM and CDR2 is ANQGSEA. This CDR3 is CSVEPSNTGELFF. CDR3 DNA sequence: TGCAGCGTTGAGCCTTCGAACACCGGGGAGCTGTTTTTT.

This rearrangement joins TRBV5-6 to TRBJ2-7; D is perhaps TRBD1 (5 bases). The germline V gene encodes CDR1 SGHDT and CDR2 YYEEEE. The CDR3 runs 15 residues. V was shortened by 0 bases and J by 2 bases, with 12 bases between the two germline ends. The CDR3 bases are TGTGCCAGCAGCTTGGAGGGGCTTTCGACCTACGAGCAGTACTTC. This encodes CASSLEGLSTYEQYF.

V and J are TRBV28 and TRBJ1-6; 8 bases line up with TRBD1. After removal of 3 bases from V and 9 bases from J, the junction contained 7 bases not matched to a gene. This CDR3 comprises 15 residues. CDR1 is MDHEN, CDR2 SYDVKM, per germline. DNA for the CDR3: TGTGCCAGCAGTTTCCAGGGGGCAGCGGGTTCACCCCTCCACTTT. It yields the protein CASSFQGAAGSPLHF. The full variable domain, with the rest looked up from reference TRBV28 and TRBJ1-6, is DVKVTQSSRYLVKRTGEKVFLECVQDMDHENMFWYRQDPGLGLRLIYFSYDVKMKEKGDIPEGYSVSREKKERFSLILESASTNQTSMYLCASSFQGAAGSPLHFGNGTRLTVT.

This chain links TRBV7-3 with TRBJ1-2, with unresolved D. Looked up from germline, CDR1 is SGHTA and CDR2 is FQGTGA. The germline V and J ends were trimmed by 5 bases and 4 bases, with 17 bases remaining between them. The CDR3 length is 15 residues. The CDR3 protein is CASSGPDGGTYGYTF. For the CDR3, the DNA is TGTGCCAGCAGCGGACCGGACGGAGGAACCTATGGCTACACCTTC.

This chain joins TRBV7-9 and TRBJ2-1; 8 bases line up with TRBD2. Per germline, CDR1 SEHNR and CDR2 FQNEAQ (reference sequence). The V gene end was trimmed by 5 bases and the J gene end by 3 bases; junction bases not matched to a gene: 6. The CDR3 extends over 15 amino acids. CDR3 nucleotide sequence: TGTGCCAGCAGCAATAGCGGGGTTAACTACAATGAGCAGTTCTTC. Amino acid sequence: CASSNSGVNYNEQFF. Full variable domain (outside the CDR3, taken from reference TRBV7-9 and TRBJ2-1): DTGVSQNPRHKITKRGQNVTFRCDPISEHNRLYWYRQTLGQGPEFLTYFQNEAQLEKSRLLSDRFSAERPKGSFSTLEIQRTEQGDSAMYLCASSNSGVNYNEQFFGPGTRLTVL.

V usage is TRBV7-9 and J usage is TRBJ1-2, with D perhaps matching TRBD1 (5 bases). The CDR3 has 16 residues. Per germline, CDR1 SEHNR and CDR2 FQNEAQ (reference sequence). Trimming took 5 bases from V and 3 from J, leaving 19 bases between them. CDR3 region: CASSVLQGEAYYGYTF. The CDR3, as DNA: TGTGCCAGCAGCGTTCTCCAGGGCGAGGCGTACTATGGCTACACCTTC.

This clonotype has a handful of counts. The chain employs TRBV4-3 and TRBJ2-1; 10 bases align to TRBD2. The V gene end was trimmed by 0 bases and the J gene end by 4 bases; junction bases not matched to a gene: 3. From germline, CDR1 is LGHNA and CDR2 YSLEER. The CDR3 spans 16 residues. CDR3 loop: CASSQEGTSAYNEQFF. DNA of the CDR3: TGCGCCAGCAGCCAAGAAGGGACTAGCGCATACAATGAGCAGTTCTTC.

This clonotype was found a few times. The chain uses TRBV29-1 and TRBJ1-2; TRBD1 might be the D (5 bases). Trimming removed 4 bases at V and 3 bases at J, with 12 bases between. The CDR3 extends over 13 amino acids. Germline V lookup: CDR1 SQVTM, CDR2 ANQGSEA. This CDR3 reads CSVAQGSDYGYTF. The CDR3 nucleotides read TGCAGCGTTGCGCAGGGATCTGACTATGGCTACACCTTC.

Concerning this clonotype: One end of the junction does not line up with germline, which may come from a read error. As DNA, the CDR3 is TGCAGCGCTATTGGTGCTAGCGGGAGCTACGAGCAGTACTTC. Its protein product is CSAIGASGSYEQYF. The chain links TRBV20-1 to TRBJ2-7; 10 bases align to TRBD2. CDR3 length: 14 residues. CDR1 DFQATT and CDR2 SNEGSKA come from the germline V gene (reference sequence).

The CDR3 DNA reads as TGTGCCAGCAGCCCCGCCTACGATACGCAGTATTTT. Protein product: CASSPAYDTQYF. The chain combines TRBV12-3 or TRBV12-4 with TRBJ2-3, with D uncertain. The CDR3 spans 12 residues. V shed 6 bases and J shed 6 bases, with 10 bases lying between them.

The chain has TRBV4-3 and TRBJ2-5, with D tentatively TRBD2 (5 bases). The CDR3 runs to 16 residues. V lost 1 base to trimming and J lost 1 base, with 13 bases between them. Per the germline V gene, CDR1 is LGHNA and CDR2 is YSLEER. The DNA for the CDR3 is TGCGCCAGCAGCCAAGTTGTAGGAGGACTCCAAGAGACCCAGTACTTC. This codes for CASSQVVGGLQETQYF.

The chain uses TRBV4-1 and TRBJ2-7; TRBD2 is a possible D gene (5 bases). Germline V lookup: CDR1 MGHRA, CDR2 YSYEKL. Trimming removed 1 base at V and 2 bases at J, with 9 bases between. This CDR3 has 14 residues. The CDR3 spells CASSQVRTPYEQYF. The CDR3 nucleotides are TGCGCCAGCAGCCAAGTCCGGACTCCCTACGAGCAGTACTTC.